This T cell receptor beta chain came from a study of cytomegalovirus exposure and HLA in healthy donors. As for the study in general: The Caucasian-associated ancestry cluster contained 81% of the approximately 430 genotyped donors.

In regard to this clone: What it binds is unknown.

With 60 Vbeta and 13 Jbeta primers, the PCR was carried out. Method: immunoSEQ multiplex PCR; TCRdb's copy keeps in-frame clones and lacks some. Of roughly 63,000 clones listed, around 68% are singletons. Study-level points and caveats: Being productive about 90% or about 30% of the time was typical of most TCR beta V segments in an earlier analysis.

Trimming stripped 5 bases from V and 0 bases from J, with 17 bases between. CDR1 is MRHNA and CDR2 is SNTAGT in the germline V gene. The CDR3 contains 16 residues. The TCR sequence derives from a man over 45 in good health and CMV-seropositive. The sequenced sample was PBMCs. The chain recombines TRBV6-4 with TRBJ2-7; D possibly corresponds to TRBD1 (5 bases). The CDR3 DNA is TGTGCCAGCAGTTCTCACAGGCCGATTCCCTCCTACGAGCAGTACTTC. Residues: CASSSHRPIPSYEQYF.